The entry below describes one T cell receptor (beta chain). This clonotype was picked up a small number of times. The clone's antigen remains unknown. Base qualities were left out, and no much larger clone turns up one base away. The CDR3 contains 15 residues, cysteine and phenylalanine counted. Here the CDR3 DNA is all that survives: 45 bases in frame from base 1. V sheds 6 bases and J sheds 4 bases, leaving 18 bases between their ends. Taken from the germline V gene (reference sequence), the CDR1 and CDR2 loops are MNHNY and SVGAGI. Library preparation was by 5' RACE. Sequencing used a NextSeq 500. Unique molecular identifiers were attached to individual cDNA molecules in the TCR library protocol so that sequencing error and PCR bias could be corrected. TCR alpha and beta chains were both sequenced, and the abundances of alpha and beta sequences in each sample were closely correlated with each other. The original methods were these. Decombinator V4 was used to perform V gene, J gene and CDR3 annotation of TCR sequences. TCRs were defined as expanded if a significant change between any two time points was detected under a Poisson model with p below 0.0001. TCR abundances were normalised to the total number of TCRs sequenced per sample and expressed as counts per million. TRAV1-2 paired with TRAJ12, TRAJ20 or TRAJ33 defined MAIT TCRs, while TRAV10 paired with TRAJ18 defined iNKT TCRs. VDJdb, accessed 1 November 2021, was searched for CMV, EBV and SARS-CoV-2 annotated TCRs, with TCRs annotated for multiple antigens excluded. The public reads were quality trimmed at Q25 with fastp and then assembled into clones with MiXCR by TCRdb, keeping productive beta chains. Each CDR3 protein appears once, grouped with its most common genes and DNA. These V and J calls derive from TCRdb rather than the authors' analysis. For this sample the table gives 25,000 to 30,000 distinct CDR3 sequences, of which 9.5% to 10% were detected only once. Roughly an eighth of the sample is in the top ten clones.

This was a case-control study nested in a cohort of healthcare workers in London, UK, who had nasopharyngeal swab PCR tests and blood samples taken every week. Healthcare workers were recruited during the week of the UK lockdown, between 23 and 31 March 2020, and followed weekly for up to about 15 weeks. The data were obtained in a study of early T cells in non-severe SARS-CoV-2 infection (dated by TCRdb to about 2021). Background on the whole study: Bulk RNA from unsorted whole blood was used for TCR sequencing, so alpha and beta chains could not be paired. Results and caveats for the whole study, not just this receptor: Matching against VDJdb was skewed toward anti-spike CD8 responses, likely underestimated virus-specific expansions, and missed private and CD4 specificities.

This receptor chain uses TRBV6-6 and TRBJ2-5, with the D call tentatively TRBD1 or TRBD2, each fitting 5 bases. The sequence was collected from an adult who was a healthcare worker with PCR-confirmed SARS-CoV-2 infection or an uninfected control (not recorded which). Sequenced sample: whole blood. In nucleotide form, the sequence is TGTGCCAGCAGGCCCACGCCCAGGGCGGGAGAGACCCAGTACTTC. It specifies CASRPTPRAGETQYF.